Presented here are 23 T cell receptor beta chains from one specimen sequenced in a study of monozygotic twins with inflammatory bowel disease. TCRdb re-called the 5' RACE reads and catalogs CDR3 proteins one per entry, DNA excluded. This repertoire comprises hundreds of thousands of distinct CDR3 sequences; its ten largest clones make up over 5.5%. Sequencing used blood. These receptors all come from a human donor with ulcerative colitis or Crohn's disease, or a healthy co-twin of an affected twin (not recorded which).

The chain couples TRBV5-1 to TRBJ2-4; TCRdb calls TRBD2, which cannot be checked without DNA. Germline V gene lookup returns CDR1 SGHRS and CDR2 YFSETQ. The CDR3 is made up of 14 amino acids. The CDR3: CASSLVRGEDIQYF.

This chain uses TRBV28 with TRBJ2-7; the TRBD1 assignment by TCRdb is unverifiable without DNA. Germline V gene sequence: CDR1 MDHEN, CDR2 SYDVKM. The CDR3 has 15 amino acids. The CDR3 loop reads CASSNPGQGFNEQYF.

The chain links TRBV5-1 to TRBJ2-7; TCRdb returns TRBD1, unconfirmable since there is no DNA. Per germline, CDR1 SGHRS and CDR2 YFSETQ. The CDR3 is made up of 15 amino acids. This CDR3 reads CASSLAGTGAYEQYF.

This chain links TRBV7-3 with TRBJ2-2. The CDR3 is 15 residues long. Germline V lookup: CDR1 SGHTA, CDR2 FQGTGA. CDR3 residues: CASSSTPANTGELFF.

The chain links TRBV7-2 to TRBJ1-6. The CDR3 covers 18 residues. Germline V gene lookup returns CDR1 SGHTA and CDR2 FQGNSA. The CDR3 protein is CASSLAGPSGTSHSPLHF.

The rearrangement links TRBV20-1 to TRBJ2-3; TCRdb names TRBD2, which stays unverified in the absence of DNA. Per germline, CDR1 DFQATT and CDR2 SNEGSKA (reference sequence). This CDR3 spans 16 amino acids. The chain's CDR3 is CSASVWTSGPTDTQYF.

The chain joins TRBV29-1 to TRBJ2-1; the D call of TRBD1 rests on TCRdb alone, since no DNA is present to check it. Germline loops: CDR1 SQVTM, CDR2 ANQGSEA. The CDR3 has 13 residues. The CDR3 region is CSFGTGAYNEQFF.

The chain couples TRBV20-1 to TRBJ2-1; TCRdb outputs TRBD2, but without DNA this stays unchecked. Germline V CDR1 and CDR2: DFQATT, SNEGSKA (reference sequence). The CDR3 runs 17 residues. This CDR3 is CSARSAGGSGIYNEQFF.

J is TRBJ2-3 and V is TRBV5-1; TCRdb names TRBD2, which stays unverified in the absence of DNA. In germline, CDR1 is SGHRS, CDR2 YFSETQ. The CDR3 covers 15 residues. The CDR3 reads CASSRLAGSTDTQYF.

V and J are TRBV6-6 and TRBJ1-4. The length of the CDR3 is 14 residues. Germline CDR1 MNHNY, CDR2 SVGAGI (reference sequence). The CDR3 loop reads CASSYSIFGEKLFF.

The chain links TRBV16 to TRBJ2-7. The CDR3 contains 12 residues. CDR1 is KGHSY and CDR2 is FQNENV in the germline V gene. The CDR3 loop reads CASSRNSGEQYF.

V gene TRBV9 combines with J gene TRBJ2-1. From germline, CDR1 is SGDLS and CDR2 YYNGEE. This CDR3 is built from 18 residues. CDR3 protein: CASSVLGGLGSSYNEQFF.

The rearrangement joins TRBV18 to TRBJ2-7; TCRdb indicates TRBD1, and absent DNA this call remains unverified. Per the germline V gene, CDR1 is KGHSH and CDR2 is LQKENI. The CDR3 runs 14 residues. The CDR3 here is CASSPRDRASEQYF.

This chain links TRBV5-6 with TRBJ1-5. CDR1 SGHDT and CDR2 YYEEEE come from the germline V gene. The CDR3 length is 16 residues. The CDR3 is CASSLLSAGYNQPQHF.

CDR3: CASSLGTGPETQYF. The rearrangement links TRBV7-2 to TRBJ2-5. The CDR3 length is 14 residues. Germline assignment: CDR1 SGHTA and CDR2 FQGNSA. Variable domain in full (rest from reference TRBV7-2 and TRBJ2-5): GAGVSQSPSNKVTEKGKDVELRCDPISGHTALYWYRQSLGQGLEFLIYFQGNSAPDKSGLPSDRFSAERTGGSVSTLTIQRTQQEDSAVYLCASSLGTGPETQYFGPGTRLLVL.

This rearrangement joins TRBV7-9 to TRBJ2-1. Germline-derived CDR1 and CDR2 are SEHNR and FQNEAQ (reference sequence). This CDR3 is built from 11 residues. The CDR3 loop is CACSVVGEQFF.

CDR3 residues: CASSRSGYNEQYF. J is TRBJ2-7 and V is TRBV7-2. Looked up from germline, CDR1 is SGHTA and CDR2 is FQGNSA. The CDR3 consists of 13 residues.

This chain joins TRBV9 and TRBJ2-7; TCRdb designates TRBD1, a call that cannot be tested without DNA. The CDR3 extends over 14 amino acids. Germline values: CDR1 SGDLS, CDR2 YYNGEE. CDR3 sequence: CASSIGTGTYEQYF.

The chain uses TRBV27 and TRBJ2-1; the TCRdb D gene call, TRBD2, has no DNA to confirm it. CDR1 is MNHEY, CDR2 SMNVEV, per germline (reference sequence). The CDR3 spans 14 residues. The CDR3 loop reads CASSGLAGVREQFF.

The chain employs TRBV6-1 and TRBJ2-1; TCRdb's D gene call, TRBD2, goes unchecked for lack of DNA. Germline CDR1 MNHNS, CDR2 SASEGT. CDR3 length: 14 residues. This chain's CDR3 is CASSSGGARDEQFF.

The chain links TRBV12-3 or TRBV12-4 to TRBJ1-1. The CDR3 is made up of 13 amino acids. CDR3 amino acids: CASRSSGNTEAFF.

This chain uses TRBV9 with TRBJ2-1; with no DNA, the TCRdb D assignment of TRBD2 cannot be verified. Germline CDR1 is SGDLS and CDR2 is YYNGEE. The CDR3 spans 17 residues. The CDR3 loop reads CASSVASSGGFHNEQFF.

V usage is TRBV5-6 and J usage is TRBJ2-4; TCRdb's assignment of TRBD2 cannot be checked, as there is no DNA. This CDR3 is 13 amino acids long. Germline assignment: CDR1 SGHDT and CDR2 YYEEEE. The CDR3 loop reads CASSFPGGNIQYF. Supplemented by reference TRBV5-6 and TRBJ2-4, the full variable domain reads DAGVTQSPTHLIKTRGQQVTLRCSPKSGHDTVSWYQQALGQGPQFIFQYYEEEERQRGNFPDRFSGHQFPNYSSELNVNALLLGDSALYLCASSFPGGNIQYFGAGTRLSVL.